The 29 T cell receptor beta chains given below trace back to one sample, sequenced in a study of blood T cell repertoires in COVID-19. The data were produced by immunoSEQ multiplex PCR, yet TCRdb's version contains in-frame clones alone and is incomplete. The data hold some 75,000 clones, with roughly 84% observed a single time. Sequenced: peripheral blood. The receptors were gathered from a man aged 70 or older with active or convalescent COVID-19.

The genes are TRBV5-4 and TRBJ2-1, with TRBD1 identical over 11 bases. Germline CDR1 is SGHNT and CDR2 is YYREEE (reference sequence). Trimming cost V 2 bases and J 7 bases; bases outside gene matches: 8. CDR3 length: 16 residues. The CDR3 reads CASSLKTGTGGNEQFF. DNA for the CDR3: TGTGCCAGCAGCTTAAAAACCGGGACAGGGGGTAATGAGCAGTTCTTC.

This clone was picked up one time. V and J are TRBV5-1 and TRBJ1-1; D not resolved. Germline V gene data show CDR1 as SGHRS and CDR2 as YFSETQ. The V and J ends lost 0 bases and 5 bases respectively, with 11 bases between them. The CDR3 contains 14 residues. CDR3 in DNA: TGCGCCAGCAGCTTGGCTAGGCGGGGAACTGAAGCTTTCTTT. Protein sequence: CASSLARRGTEAFF.

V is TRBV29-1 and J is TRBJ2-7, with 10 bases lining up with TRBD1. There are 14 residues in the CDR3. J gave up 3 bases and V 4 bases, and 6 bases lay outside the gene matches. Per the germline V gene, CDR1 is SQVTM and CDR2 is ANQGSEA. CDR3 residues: CSVGMDRGIYEQYF. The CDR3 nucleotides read TGCAGCGTTGGGATGGACAGGGGGATCTACGAGCAGTACTTC.

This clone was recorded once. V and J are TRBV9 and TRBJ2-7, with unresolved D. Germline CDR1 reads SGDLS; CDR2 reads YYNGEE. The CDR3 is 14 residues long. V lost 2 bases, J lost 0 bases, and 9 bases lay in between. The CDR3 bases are TGTGCCAGCAGCGTGCGATCGAGCTCCTACGAGCAGTACTTC. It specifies CASSVRSSSYEQYF.

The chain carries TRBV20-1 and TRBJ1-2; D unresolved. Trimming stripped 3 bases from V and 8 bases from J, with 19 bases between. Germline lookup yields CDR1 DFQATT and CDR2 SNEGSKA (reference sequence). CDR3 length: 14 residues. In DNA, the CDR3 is TGCAGTGCTAGTATCCCCGGACTGCTATCAGGCTACACCTTC. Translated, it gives CSASIPGLLSGYTF.

CDR3 bases: TGTGCCAGCAGTTCGGGGGGGGCGGGGCCCCAGGAAAAACTGTTTTTT. Its protein product is CASSSGGAGPQEKLFF. The chain couples TRBV28 to TRBJ1-4; maybe TRBD1 (6 bases). CDR1 is MDHEN and CDR2 is SYDVKM in the germline V gene. This CDR3 is built from 16 residues. Trimming shortened V by 4 bases and J by 8 bases, and 20 bases separated the two germline ends.

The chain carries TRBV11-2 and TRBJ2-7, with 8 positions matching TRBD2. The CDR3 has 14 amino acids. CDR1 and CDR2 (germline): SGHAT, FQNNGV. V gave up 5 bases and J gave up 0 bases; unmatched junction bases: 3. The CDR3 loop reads CASSVAGSSYEQYF. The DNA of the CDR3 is TGTGCCAGCAGCGTAGCGGGGAGCTCCTACGAGCAGTACTTC. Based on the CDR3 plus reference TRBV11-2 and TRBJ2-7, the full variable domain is EAGVAQSPRYKIIEKRQSVAFWCNPISGHATLYWYQQILGQGPKLLIQFQNNGVVDDSQLPKDRFSAERLKGVDSTLKIQPAKLEDSAVYLCASSVAGSSYEQYFGPGTRLTVT.

CDR3 bases: TGTGCCAGCAGCACCGGGACTAGCGGGAACCTATTCTACAATGAGCAGTTCTTC. Residues: CASSTGTSGNLFYNEQFF. V gene TRBV28 combines with J gene TRBJ2-1; 13 nucleotides line up with TRBD2. The V and J ends lost 6 bases and 3 bases, in that order; junction bases with no gene match: 11. Germline lookup yields CDR1 MDHEN and CDR2 SYDVKM. The CDR3 is made up of 18 amino acids.

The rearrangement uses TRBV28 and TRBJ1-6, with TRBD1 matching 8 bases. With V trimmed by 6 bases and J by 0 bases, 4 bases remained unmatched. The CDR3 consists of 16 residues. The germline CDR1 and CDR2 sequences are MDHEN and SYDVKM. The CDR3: CASRRTGSSYNSPLHF. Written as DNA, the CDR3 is TGTGCCAGCAGACGGACAGGGAGCTCCTATAATTCACCCCTCCACTTT.

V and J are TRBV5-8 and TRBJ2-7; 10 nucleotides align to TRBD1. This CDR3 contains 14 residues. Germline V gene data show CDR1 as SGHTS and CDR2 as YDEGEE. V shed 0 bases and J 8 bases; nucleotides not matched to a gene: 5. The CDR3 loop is CASSLGGTGAKQYF. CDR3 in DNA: TGTGCCAGCAGCTTGGGGGGGACAGGGGCTAAGCAGTACTTC.

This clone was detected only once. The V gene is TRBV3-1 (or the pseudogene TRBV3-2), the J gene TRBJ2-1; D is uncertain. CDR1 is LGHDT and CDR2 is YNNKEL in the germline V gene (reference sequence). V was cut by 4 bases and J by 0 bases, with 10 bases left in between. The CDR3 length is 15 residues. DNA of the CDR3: TGTGCCAGCAGCCCCGTAGTGAGCTCCTACAATGAGCAGTTCTTC. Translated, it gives CASSPVVSSYNEQFF.

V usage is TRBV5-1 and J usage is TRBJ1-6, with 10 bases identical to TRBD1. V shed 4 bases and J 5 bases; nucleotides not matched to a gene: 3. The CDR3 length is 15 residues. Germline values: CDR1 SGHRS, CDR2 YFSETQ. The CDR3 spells CASSRDRGDNSPLHF. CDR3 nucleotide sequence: TGCGCCAGCAGCAGGGACAGGGGTGATAATTCACCCCTCCACTTT.

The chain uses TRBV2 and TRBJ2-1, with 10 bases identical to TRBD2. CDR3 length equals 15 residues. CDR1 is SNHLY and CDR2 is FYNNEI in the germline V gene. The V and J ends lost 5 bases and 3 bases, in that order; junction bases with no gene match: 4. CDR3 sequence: CASSPQRGGYNEQFF. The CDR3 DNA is TGTGCCAGCAGTCCCCAGCGGGGGGGCTACAATGAGCAGTTCTTC. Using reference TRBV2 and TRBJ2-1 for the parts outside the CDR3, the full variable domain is EPEVTQTPSHQVTQMGQEVILRCVPISNHLYFYWYRQILGQKVEFLVSFYNNEISEKSEIFDDQFSVERPDGSNFTLKIRSTKLEDSAMYFCASSPQRGGYNEQFFGPGTRLTVL.

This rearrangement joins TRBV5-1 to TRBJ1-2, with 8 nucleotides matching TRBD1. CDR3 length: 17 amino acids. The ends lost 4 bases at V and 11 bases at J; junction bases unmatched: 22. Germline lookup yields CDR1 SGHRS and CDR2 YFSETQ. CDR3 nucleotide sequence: TGCGCCAGCAGCCCGGAGGGGACAGGAATATTTCGTGTGTGGTACACCTTC. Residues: CASSPEGTGIFRVWYTF.

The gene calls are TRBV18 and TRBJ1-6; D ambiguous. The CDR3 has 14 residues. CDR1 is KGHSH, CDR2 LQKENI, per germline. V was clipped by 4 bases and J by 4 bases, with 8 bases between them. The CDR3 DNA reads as TGTGCCAGCTCACTAGAGCTTTATAATTCACCCCTCCACTTT. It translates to CASSLELYNSPLHF. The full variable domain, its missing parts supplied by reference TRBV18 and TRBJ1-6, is NAGVMQNPRHLVRRRGQEARLRCSPMKGHSHVYWYRQLPEEGLKFMVYLQKENIIDESGMPKERFSAEFPKEGPSILRIQQVVRGDSAAYFCASSLELYNSPLHFGNGTRLTVT.

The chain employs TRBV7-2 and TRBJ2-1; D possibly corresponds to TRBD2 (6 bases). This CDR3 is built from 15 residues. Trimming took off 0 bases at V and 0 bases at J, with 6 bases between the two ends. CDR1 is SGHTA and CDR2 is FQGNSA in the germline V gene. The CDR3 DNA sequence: TGTGCCAGCAGCTTAGCCGGGAGCTCCTACAATGAGCAGTTCTTC. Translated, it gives CASSLAGSSYNEQFF.

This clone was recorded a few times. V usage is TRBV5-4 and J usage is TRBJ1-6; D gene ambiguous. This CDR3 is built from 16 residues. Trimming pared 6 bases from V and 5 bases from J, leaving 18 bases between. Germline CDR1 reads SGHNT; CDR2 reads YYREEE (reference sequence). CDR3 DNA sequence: TGTGCCAGCACCTCGGGAGGGTTTGGAGATAATTCACCCCTCCACTTT. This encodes CASTSGGFGDNSPLHF. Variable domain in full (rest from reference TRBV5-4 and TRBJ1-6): ETGVTQSPTHLIKTRGQQVTLRCSSQSGHNTVSWYQQALGQGPQFIFQYYREEENGRGNFPPRFSGLQFPNYSSELNVNALELDDSALYLCASTSGGFGDNSPLHFGNGTRLTVT.

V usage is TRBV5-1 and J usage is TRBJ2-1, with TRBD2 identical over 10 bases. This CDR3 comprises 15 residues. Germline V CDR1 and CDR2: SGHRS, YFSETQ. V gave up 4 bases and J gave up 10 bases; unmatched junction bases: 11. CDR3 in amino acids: CASSPRTSGPWEQFF. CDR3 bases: TGCGCCAGCAGCCCACGGACTAGCGGACCTTGGGAGCAGTTCTTC. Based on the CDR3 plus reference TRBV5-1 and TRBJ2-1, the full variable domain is KAGVTQTPRYLIKTRGQQVTLSCSPISGHRSVSWYQQTPGQGLQFLFEYFSETQRNKGNFPGRFSGRQFSNSRSEMNVSTLELGDSALYLCASSPRTSGPWEQFFGPGTRLTVL.

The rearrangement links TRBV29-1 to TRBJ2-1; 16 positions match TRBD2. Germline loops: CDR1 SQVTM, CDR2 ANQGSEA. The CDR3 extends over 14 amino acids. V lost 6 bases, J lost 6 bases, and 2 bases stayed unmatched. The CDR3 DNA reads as TGCAGCGTCGGGACTAGCGGGGGGGTCAATGAGCAGTTCTTC. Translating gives CSVGTSGGVNEQFF.

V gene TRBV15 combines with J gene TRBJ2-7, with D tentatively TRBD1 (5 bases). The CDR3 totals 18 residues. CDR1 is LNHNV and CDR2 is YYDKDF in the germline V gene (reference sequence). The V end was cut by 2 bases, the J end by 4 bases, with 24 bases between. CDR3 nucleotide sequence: TGTGCCACCAGCAGACCCGTTTGGGGAAGGGGTAGGGGATACGAGCAGTACTTC. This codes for CATSRPVWGRGRGYEQYF.

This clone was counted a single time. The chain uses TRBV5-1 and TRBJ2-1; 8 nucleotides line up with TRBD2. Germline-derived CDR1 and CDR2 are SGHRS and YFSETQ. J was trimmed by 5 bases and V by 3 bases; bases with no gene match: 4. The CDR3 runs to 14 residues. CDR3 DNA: TGCGCCAGCAGCTGGGCGGGGGGAGACAATGAGCAGTTCTTC. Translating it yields CASSWAGGDNEQFF.

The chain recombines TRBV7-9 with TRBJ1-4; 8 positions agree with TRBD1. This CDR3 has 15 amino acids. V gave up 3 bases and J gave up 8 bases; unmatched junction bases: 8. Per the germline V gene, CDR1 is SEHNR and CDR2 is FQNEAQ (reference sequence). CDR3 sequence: CASSFGTGLVEKLFF. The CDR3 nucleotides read TGTGCCAGCAGCTTTGGGACAGGCTTAGTCGAAAAACTGTTTTTT.

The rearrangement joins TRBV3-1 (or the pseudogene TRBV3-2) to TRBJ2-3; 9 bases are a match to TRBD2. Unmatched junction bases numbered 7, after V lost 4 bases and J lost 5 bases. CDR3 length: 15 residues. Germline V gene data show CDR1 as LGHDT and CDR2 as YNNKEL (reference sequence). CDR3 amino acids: CASSLGAGGIDTQYF. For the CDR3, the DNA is TGTGCCAGCAGCCTAGGAGCGGGGGGAATAGATACGCAGTATTTT.

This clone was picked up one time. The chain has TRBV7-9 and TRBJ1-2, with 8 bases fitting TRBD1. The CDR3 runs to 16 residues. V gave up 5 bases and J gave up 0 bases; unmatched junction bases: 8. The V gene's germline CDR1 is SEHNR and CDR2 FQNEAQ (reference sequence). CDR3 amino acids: CASSLHRDRPNYGYTF. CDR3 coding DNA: TGTGCCAGCAGCCTCCACCGGGACAGGCCTAACTATGGCTACACCTTC.

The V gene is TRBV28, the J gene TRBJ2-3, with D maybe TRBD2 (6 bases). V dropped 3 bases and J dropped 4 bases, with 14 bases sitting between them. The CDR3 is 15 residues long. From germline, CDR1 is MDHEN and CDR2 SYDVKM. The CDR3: CASSFSTAGPDTQYF. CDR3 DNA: TGTGCCAGCAGTTTTAGTACCGCGGGACCAGATACGCAGTATTTT. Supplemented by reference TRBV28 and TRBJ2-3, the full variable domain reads DVKVTQSSRYLVKRTGEKVFLECVQDMDHENMFWYRQDPGLGLRLIYFSYDVKMKEKGDIPEGYSVSREKKERFSLILESASTNQTSMYLCASSFSTAGPDTQYFGPGTRLTVL.

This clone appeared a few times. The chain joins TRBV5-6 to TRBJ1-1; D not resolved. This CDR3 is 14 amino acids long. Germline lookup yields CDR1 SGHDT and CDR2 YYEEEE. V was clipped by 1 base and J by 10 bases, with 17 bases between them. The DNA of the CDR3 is TGTGCCAGCAGCTTGCGCCGGGGTGCGTTGGGAGCTTTCTTT. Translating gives CASSLRRGALGAFF.

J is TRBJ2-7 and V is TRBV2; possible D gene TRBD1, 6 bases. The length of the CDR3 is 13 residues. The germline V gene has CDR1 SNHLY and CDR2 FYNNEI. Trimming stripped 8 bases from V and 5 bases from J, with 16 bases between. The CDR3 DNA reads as TGTGCCAGCCATACAGGGCTAGGCGACGAGCAGTACTTC. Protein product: CASHTGLGDEQYF.

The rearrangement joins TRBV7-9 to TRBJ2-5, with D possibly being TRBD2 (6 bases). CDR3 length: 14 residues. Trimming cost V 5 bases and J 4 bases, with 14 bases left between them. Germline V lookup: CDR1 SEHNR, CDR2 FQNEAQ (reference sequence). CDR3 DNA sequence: TGTGCCAGCAGCCCAAGGGGACTCCCAGAGACCCAGTACTTC. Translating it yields CASSPRGLPETQYF.

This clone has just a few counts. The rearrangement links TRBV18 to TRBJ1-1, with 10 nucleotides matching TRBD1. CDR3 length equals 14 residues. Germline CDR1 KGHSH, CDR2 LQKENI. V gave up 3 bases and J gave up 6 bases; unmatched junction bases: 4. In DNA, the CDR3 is TGTGCCAGCTCACCGGACAGGGGGTGGTCTGAAGCTTTCTTT. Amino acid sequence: CASSPDRGWSEAFF.